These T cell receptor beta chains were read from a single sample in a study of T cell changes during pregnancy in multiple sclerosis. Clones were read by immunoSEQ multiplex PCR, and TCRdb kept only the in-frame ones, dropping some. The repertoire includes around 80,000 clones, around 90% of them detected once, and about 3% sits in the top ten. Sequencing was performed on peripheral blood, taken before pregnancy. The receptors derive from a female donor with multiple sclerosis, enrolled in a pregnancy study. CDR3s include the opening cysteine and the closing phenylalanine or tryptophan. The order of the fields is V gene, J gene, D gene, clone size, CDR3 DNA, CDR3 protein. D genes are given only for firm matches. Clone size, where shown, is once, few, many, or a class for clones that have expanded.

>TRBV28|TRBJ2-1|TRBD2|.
TGTGCCAGCAGTGGCGGACTAGCGGGAGGTTCCTACAATGAGCAGTTCTTC
CASSGGLAGGSYNEQFF
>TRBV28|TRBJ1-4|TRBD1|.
TGTGCCAGCAGTTCAGGGGGGTCTCGGGATGAAAAACTGTTTTTT
CASSSGGSRDEKLFF
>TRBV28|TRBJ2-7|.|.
TGTGCCAGCAGTTTAGATGTGTCTAGCGTCTCCTACGAGCAGTACTTC
CASSLDVSSVSYEQYF
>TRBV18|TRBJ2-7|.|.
TGTGCCAGCTCACCAACCGGGACTTTTAGCTCCTACGAGCAGTACTTC
CASSPTGTFSSYEQYF
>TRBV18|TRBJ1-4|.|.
TGTGCCAGCTCACCATCCACAGGGTTTAATGAAAAACTGTTTTTT
CASSPSTGFNEKLFF
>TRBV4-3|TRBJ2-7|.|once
TGCGCCAGCAGCCAAGCGCAGGGAAGCTCCTACGAGCAGTACTTC
CASSQAQGSSYEQYF
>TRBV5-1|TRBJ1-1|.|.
TGCGCCAGCAGCGGTGAGGGGGTAGGGAACACTGAAGCTTTCTTT
CASSGEGVGNTEAFF
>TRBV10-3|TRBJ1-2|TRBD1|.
TGTGCCATCAGCGAACAGGGGGCTAACTATGGCTACACCTTC
CAISEQGANYGYTF
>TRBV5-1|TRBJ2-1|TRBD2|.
TGCGCCAGCAGCTTGAACGGGAGGGACTACAATGAGCAGTTCTTC
CASSLNGRDYNEQFF
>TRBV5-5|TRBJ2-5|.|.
TGTGCCAGCAGCTTGGCTGAGCGGGTCATTCAAGAGACCCAGTACTTC
CASSLAERVIQETQYF
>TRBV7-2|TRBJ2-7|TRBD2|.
TGTGCCAGCAGCTTAGTTGGTACTAGCGGGGGCTCCTACGAGCAGTACTTC
CASSLVGTSGGSYEQYF
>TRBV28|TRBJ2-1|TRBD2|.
TGTGCCAGCCTAACGATAGCGGGAGGGCCTAATGAGCAGTTCTTC
CASLTIAGGPNEQFF
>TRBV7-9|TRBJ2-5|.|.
TGTGCCAGCAGCTTAGTTAAAGAGACCCAGTACTTC
CASSLVKETQYF
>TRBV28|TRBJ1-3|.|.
TGTGCCAGCAGTCGCCGGAACACCATATATTTT
CASSRRNTIYF
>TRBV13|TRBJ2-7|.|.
TGTGCCAGCAGCTTAGGACAGGTTTCCTACGAGCAGTACTTC
CASSLGQVSYEQYF
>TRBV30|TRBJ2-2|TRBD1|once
TGTGCCTGGGATCAACCGGGACAGGGGGCCGGGGAGCTGTTTTTT
CAWDQPGQGAGELFF
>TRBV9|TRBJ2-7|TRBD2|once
TGTGCCAGCAGCGTAGCAGCGGGCGGGAGCGGATACGAGCAGTACTTC
CASSVAAGGSGYEQYF
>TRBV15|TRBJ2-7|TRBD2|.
TGTGCCACCAGCACTCGACTAGCGGGAGAGAACGAGCAGTACTTC
CATSTRLAGENEQYF
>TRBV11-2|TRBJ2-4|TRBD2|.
TGTGCCAGCAGCTTAAACGGACTAGCGGGAGACATTCAGTACTTC
CASSLNGLAGDIQYF
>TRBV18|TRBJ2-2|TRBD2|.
TGTGCCAGCTCATCGTTGGGACTAGCGGGAGGGCCGTTCACCGGGGAGCTGTTTTTT
CASSSLGLAGGPFTGELFF
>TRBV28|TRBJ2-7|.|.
TGTGCCAGCAGACCCGGGACTGTCGCCTACGAGCAGTACTTC
CASRPGTVAYEQYF
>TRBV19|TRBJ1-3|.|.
TGTGCCAGTAGTCCGAGGGGAAACACCATATATTTT
CASSPRGNTIYF
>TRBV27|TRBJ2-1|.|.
TGTGCCAGCAGTTTATCTAGCGGAGAACGTTACAATGAGCAGTTCTTC
CASSLSSGERYNEQFF
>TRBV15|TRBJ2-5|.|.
TGTGCCACCAGCAGACCACGGCGGGGTGGGGAGACCCAGTACTTC
CATSRPRRGGETQYF
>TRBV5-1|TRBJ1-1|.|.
TGCGCCAGCAGCTTGGGCCCGCAGACTGAAGCTTTCTTT
CASSLGPQTEAFF
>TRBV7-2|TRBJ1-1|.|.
TGTGCCAGCAGCTTAGGGGCTGTGAACACTGAAGCTTTCTTT
CASSLGAVNTEAFF
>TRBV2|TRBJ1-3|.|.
TGTGCCAGCAGTGACAGTACAGGAAACACCATATATTTT
CASSDSTGNTIYF